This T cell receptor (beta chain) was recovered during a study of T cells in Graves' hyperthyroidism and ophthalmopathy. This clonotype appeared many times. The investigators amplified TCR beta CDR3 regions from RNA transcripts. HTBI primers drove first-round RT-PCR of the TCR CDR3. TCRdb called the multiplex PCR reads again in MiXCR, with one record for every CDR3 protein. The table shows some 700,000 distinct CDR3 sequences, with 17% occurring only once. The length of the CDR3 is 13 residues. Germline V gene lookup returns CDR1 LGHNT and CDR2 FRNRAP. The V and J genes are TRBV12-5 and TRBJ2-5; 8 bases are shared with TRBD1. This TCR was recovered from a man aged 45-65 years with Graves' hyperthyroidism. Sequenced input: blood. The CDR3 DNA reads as TGTGCCAAGAAGAAACAGGGGGAAGAGACCCAGTACTTC. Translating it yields CAKKKQGEETQYF.